Sequencing of this TCR beta chain was carried out in a study of OX40 agonist ivuxolimab in advanced cancers. The CDR3 runs 14 residues. Trimming pared 0 bases from V and 0 bases from J, leaving 7 bases between. Germline V gene sequence: CDR1 SGDLS, CDR2 YYNGEE. Sequenced by immunoSEQ multiplex PCR; TCRdb stores in-frame clones only, minus some. In the table there are under 40,000 clones, 60% to 85% of which are singletons. The sequence was obtained from an adult with an advanced solid tumor such as melanoma, head and neck, liver or kidney cancer. J is TRBJ2-7 and V is TRBV9, with unresolved D. The specimen was CD4+ or CD8+ T cells sorted from blood, collected in a trial of the OX40 agonist ivuxolimab. The CDR3 spells CASSVDILSYEQYF. CDR3 sequence (DNA): TGTGCCAGCAGCGTAGATATCCTCTCCTACGAGCAGTACTTC. Together with reference TRBV9 and TRBJ2-7, the CDR3 gives the full variable domain: DSGVTQTPKHLITATGQRVTLRCSPRSGDLSVYWYQQSLDQGLQFLIQYYNGEERAKGNILERFSAQQFPDLHSELNLSSLELGDSALYFCASSVDILSYEQYFGPGTRLTVT.